This record covers a single T cell receptor (beta chain). Its target is not known. Vbeta (60) and Jbeta (13) primers were used in the PCR. Here immunoSEQ multiplex PCR was the method, and the copy in TCRdb shows in-frame clones only, minus some. The sample lists roughly 99,000 clones, around three quarters occurring once. The sample comes from a study of cytomegalovirus exposure and HLA in healthy donors. Study-level results: Per a later analysis, HLA-associated TCR beta chains showed more clonal expansion than other, equally common TCR beta chains.

This CDR3 has 16 residues. Looked up from germline, CDR1 is LGHNA and CDR2 is YNFKEQ. V was cut by 8 bases and J by 4 bases, with 18 bases left in between. The sample taken for sequencing was PBMCs. The receptor's source is a male donor in good health and CMV-seropositive. The chain has TRBV4-2 and TRBJ1-6; D uncertain. CDR3 sequence (DNA): TGTGCCAGCTGTTCCAGTGTACGGAGTTATAATTCACCCCTCCACTTT. Protein product: CASCSSVRSYNSPLHF.